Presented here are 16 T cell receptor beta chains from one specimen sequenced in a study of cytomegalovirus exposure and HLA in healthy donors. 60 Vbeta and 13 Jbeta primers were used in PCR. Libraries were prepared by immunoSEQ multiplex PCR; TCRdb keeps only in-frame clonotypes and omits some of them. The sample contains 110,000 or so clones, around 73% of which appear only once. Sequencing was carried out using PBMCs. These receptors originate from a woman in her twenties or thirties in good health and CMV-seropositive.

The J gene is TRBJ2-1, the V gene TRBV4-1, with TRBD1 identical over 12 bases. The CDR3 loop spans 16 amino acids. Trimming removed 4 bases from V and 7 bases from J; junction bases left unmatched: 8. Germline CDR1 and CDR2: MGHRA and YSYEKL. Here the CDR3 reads CASSRPGQGARNEQFF. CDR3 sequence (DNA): TGCGCCAGCAGCCGGCCGGGACAGGGGGCGCGAAATGAGCAGTTCTTC.

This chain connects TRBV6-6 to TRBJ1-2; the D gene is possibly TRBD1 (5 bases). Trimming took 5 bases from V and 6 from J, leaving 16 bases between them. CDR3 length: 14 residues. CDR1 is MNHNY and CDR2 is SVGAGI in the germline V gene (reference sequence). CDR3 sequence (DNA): TGTGCCAGCAGTCCCTCAGCTGGGGGGAATGGCTACACCTTC. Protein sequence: CASSPSAGGNGYTF.

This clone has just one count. CDR3 region: CASSYRRVPNFYGYTF. CDR3 nucleotide sequence: TGTGCCAGCAGTTACCGGAGGGTTCCCAATTTCTATGGCTACACCTTC. This chain joins TRBV6-5 and TRBJ1-2; D is unresolved. Germline V CDR1 and CDR2: MNHEY, SVGAGI. The CDR3 is made up of 16 amino acids. Trimming removed 2 bases at V and 4 bases at J, with 17 bases between.

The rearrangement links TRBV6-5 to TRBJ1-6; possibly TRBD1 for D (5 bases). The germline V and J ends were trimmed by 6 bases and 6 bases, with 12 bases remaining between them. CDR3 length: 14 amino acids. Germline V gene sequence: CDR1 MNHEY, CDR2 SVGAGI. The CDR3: CASSQRQPNSPLHF. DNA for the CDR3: TGTGCCAGCAGCCAAAGACAGCCTAATTCACCCCTCCACTTT.

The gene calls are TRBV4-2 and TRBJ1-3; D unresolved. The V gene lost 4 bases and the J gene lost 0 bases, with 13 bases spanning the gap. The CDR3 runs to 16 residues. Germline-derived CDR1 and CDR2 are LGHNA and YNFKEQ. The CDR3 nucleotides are TGTGCCAGCAGCCTAGACGGTGAGGCCTCTGGAAACACCATATATTTT. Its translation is CASSLDGEASGNTIYF.

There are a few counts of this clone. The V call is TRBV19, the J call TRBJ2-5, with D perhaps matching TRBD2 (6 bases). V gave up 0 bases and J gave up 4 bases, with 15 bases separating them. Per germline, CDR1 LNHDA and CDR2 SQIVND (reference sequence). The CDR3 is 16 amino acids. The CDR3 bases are TGTGCCAGTAGTATAGAGTTTAGCGCGGAGGGAGAGACCCAGTACTTC. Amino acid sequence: CASSIEFSAEGETQYF.

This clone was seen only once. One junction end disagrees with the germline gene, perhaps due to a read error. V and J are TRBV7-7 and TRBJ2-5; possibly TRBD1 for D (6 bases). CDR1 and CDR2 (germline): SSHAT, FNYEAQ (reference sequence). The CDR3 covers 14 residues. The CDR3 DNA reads TGTGCTAGCAGCCCCACGACAGGCCAAGAGACCCAGTACTTC. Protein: CASSPTTGQETQYF. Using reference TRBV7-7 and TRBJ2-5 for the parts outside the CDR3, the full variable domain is GAGVSQSPRYKVTKRGQDVTLRCDPISSHATLYWYQQALGQGPEFLTYFNYEAQPDKSGLPSDRFSAERPEGSISTLTIQRTEQRDSAMYRCASSPTTGQETQYFGPGTRLLVL.

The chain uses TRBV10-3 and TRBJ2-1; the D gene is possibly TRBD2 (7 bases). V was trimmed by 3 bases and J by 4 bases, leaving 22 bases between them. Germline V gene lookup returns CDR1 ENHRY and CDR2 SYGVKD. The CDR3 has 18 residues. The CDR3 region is CAISDRGGRAGSYNEQFF. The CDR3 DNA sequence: TGTGCCATCAGTGATAGGGGGGGTCGAGCGGGTTCGTACAATGAGCAGTTCTTC.

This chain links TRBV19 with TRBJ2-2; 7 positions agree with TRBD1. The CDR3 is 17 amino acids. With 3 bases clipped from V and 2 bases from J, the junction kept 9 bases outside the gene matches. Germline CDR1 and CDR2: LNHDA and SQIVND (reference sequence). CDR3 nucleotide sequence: TGTGCCAGTAGTATTCTAAGGGGGACAGTAAACACCGGGGAGCTGTTTTTT. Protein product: CASSILRGTVNTGELFF.

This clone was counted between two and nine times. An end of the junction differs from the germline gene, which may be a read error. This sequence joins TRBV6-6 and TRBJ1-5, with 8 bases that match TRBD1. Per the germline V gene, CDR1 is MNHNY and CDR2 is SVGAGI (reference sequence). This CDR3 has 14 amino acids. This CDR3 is CASSNRGENQPRHF. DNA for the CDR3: TGTGCCAGCAGCAACAGGGGGGAAAATCAGCCCCGGCATTTT.

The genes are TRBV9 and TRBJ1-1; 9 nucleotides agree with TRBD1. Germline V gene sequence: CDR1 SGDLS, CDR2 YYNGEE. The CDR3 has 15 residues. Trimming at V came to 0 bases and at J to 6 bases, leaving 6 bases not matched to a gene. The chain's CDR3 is CASSVAGTGLAEAFF. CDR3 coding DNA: TGTGCCAGCAGCGTAGCTGGGACAGGGCTCGCTGAAGCTTTCTTT.

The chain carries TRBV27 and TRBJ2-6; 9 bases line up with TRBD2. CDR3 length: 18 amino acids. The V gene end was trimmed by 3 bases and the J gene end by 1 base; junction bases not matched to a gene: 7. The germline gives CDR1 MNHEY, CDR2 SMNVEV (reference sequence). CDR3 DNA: TGTGCCAGCAGTTTGGAGCGGGGGGCCCTTTCTGGGGCCAACGTCCTGACTTTC. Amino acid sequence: CASSLERGALSGANVLTF.

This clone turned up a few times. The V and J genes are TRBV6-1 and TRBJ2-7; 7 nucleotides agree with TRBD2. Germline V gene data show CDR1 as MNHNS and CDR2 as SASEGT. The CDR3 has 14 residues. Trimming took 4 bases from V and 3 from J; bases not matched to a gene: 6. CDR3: CASSVAGLSYEQYF. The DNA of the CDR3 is TGTGCCAGCAGTGTGGCGGGACTAAGCTACGAGCAGTACTTC.

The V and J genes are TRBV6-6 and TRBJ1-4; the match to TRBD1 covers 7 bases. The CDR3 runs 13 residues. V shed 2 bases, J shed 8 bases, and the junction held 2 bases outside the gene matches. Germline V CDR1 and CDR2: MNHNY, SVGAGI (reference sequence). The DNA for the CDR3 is TGTGCCAGCAGTTACCTGACAGGGGAAAAACTGTTTTTT. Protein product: CASSYLTGEKLFF.

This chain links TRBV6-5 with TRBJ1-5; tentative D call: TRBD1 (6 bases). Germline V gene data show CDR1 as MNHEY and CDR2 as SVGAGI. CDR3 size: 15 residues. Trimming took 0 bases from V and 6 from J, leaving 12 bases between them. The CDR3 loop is CASSYSSRGSQPQHF. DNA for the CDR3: TGTGCCAGCAGTTACTCGTCCAGGGGAAGTCAGCCCCAGCATTTT.

The CDR3 region is CASSDLIAGGPYEQFF. The CDR3, as DNA: TGTGCCAGCAGTGACTTGATAGCGGGGGGGCCCTATGAGCAGTTCTTC. The V and J genes are TRBV2 and TRBJ2-1; 11 nucleotides agree with TRBD2. The CDR3 length is 16 residues. Losses at the gene ends were 3 bases for V and 8 bases for J; bases not matched to a gene: 9. Per germline, CDR1 SNHLY and CDR2 FYNNEI.